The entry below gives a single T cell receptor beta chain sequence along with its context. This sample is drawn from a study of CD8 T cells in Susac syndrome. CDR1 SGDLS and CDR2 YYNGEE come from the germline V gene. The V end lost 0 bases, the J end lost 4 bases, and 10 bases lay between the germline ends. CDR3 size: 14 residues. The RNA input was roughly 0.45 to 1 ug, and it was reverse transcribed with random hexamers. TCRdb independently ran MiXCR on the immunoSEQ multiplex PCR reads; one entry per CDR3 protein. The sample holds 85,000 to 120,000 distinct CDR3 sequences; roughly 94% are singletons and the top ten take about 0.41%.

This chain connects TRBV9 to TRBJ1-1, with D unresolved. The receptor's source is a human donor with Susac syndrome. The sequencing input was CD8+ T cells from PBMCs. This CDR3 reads CASSVEGLATEAFF. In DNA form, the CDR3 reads TGTGCCAGCAGCGTAGAAGGGTTAGCCACTGAAGCTTTCTTT.